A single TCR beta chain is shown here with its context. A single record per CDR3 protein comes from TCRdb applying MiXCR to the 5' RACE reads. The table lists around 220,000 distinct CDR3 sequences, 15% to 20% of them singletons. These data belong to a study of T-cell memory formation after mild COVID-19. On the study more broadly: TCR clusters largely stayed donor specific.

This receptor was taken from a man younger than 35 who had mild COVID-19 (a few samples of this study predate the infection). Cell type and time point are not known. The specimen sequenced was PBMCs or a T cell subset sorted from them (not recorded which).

The CDR3 nucleotides are TGTGCCAGCAGCCAAGTAACTAGCGTTGGGACCCAGTACTTC. Translation gives CASSQVTSVGTQYF. This rearrangement joins TRBV4-2 to TRBJ2-5, with 7 bases identical to TRBD2. Germline loops: CDR1 LGHNA, CDR2 YNFKEQ. The ends lost 1 base at V and 7 bases at J; junction bases unmatched: 6. The CDR3 runs 14 residues.